Below, 7 T cell receptor beta chains from the same sample are listed, as sequenced in a study of T cell responses to AZD1222 COVID-19 vaccine. Sequencing used immunoSEQ multiplex PCR; TCRdb keeps in-frame clones, though not all of them. Among over 45,000 clones listed, approximately 88% were seen once. Material: peripheral blood, obtained 28 days after the second AZD1222 dose. The receptors were gathered from an adult who received the AZD1222 COVID-19 vaccine.

The chain couples TRBV4-1 to TRBJ2-2; 7 nucleotides line up with TRBD2. The length of the CDR3 is 16 residues. Trimming cost V 7 bases and J 4 bases; bases outside gene matches: 12. Germline lookup yields CDR1 MGHRA and CDR2 YSYEKL. The CDR3 spells CASTTGEGGFTGELFF. CDR3 sequence (DNA): TGCGCCAGCACCACCGGGGAGGGAGGATTCACCGGGGAGCTGTTTTTT.

The rearrangement joins TRBV7-8 to TRBJ2-7; 13 bases align to TRBD2. The trim removed 4 bases at V and 3 bases at J, leaving 3 bases unmatched. The germline gives CDR1 SGHVS, CDR2 FQNEAQ. The CDR3 covers 15 residues. DNA for the CDR3: TGTGCCAGCAGCTCAGGACTAGCGGGGGTCTACGAGCAGTACTTC. Translation gives CASSSGLAGVYEQYF.

The chain couples TRBV4-2 to TRBJ2-3; 10 bases are a match to TRBD2. This CDR3 has 17 residues. The J segment lost 2 bases and the V segment lost 1 base, leaving 6 bases of the junction unmatched. Germline V CDR1 and CDR2: LGHNA, YNFKEQ. The CDR3 sequence is CASSQAVSGRATDTQYF. The CDR3 DNA reads TGTGCCAGCAGCCAAGCGGTGAGCGGGAGGGCCACAGATACGCAGTATTTT.

The chain carries TRBV11-3 and TRBJ1-2; 10 positions agree with TRBD1. From germline, CDR1 is SGHNT and CDR2 YENEEA. This CDR3 contains 18 residues. Trimming took 5 bases from V and 5 from J; bases not matched to a gene: 17. The CDR3 DNA reads TGTGCCAGCAGCAATGTCGACAGGGGGCTCCTTCTTGTTTATGGCTACACCTTC. It is translated as CASSNVDRGLLLVYGYTF.

J is TRBJ2-3 and V is TRBV2, with D tentatively TRBD2 (5 bases). The CDR3 runs to 15 residues. The V and J ends lost 0 bases and 3 bases respectively, with 10 bases between them. The germline V gene has CDR1 SNHLY and CDR2 FYNNEI. The CDR3 region has the DNA TGTGCCAGCAGTGAAGCTAGCGATAGGACAGATACGCAGTATTTT. This sequence encodes CASSEASDRTDTQYF.

This chain uses TRBV14 with TRBJ1-1, with a possible D match to TRBD1 (6 bases). V was clipped by 1 base and J by 0 bases, with 9 bases between them. Germline V gene data show CDR1 as SGHDN and CDR2 as FVKESK. The CDR3 is 15 residues long. Written as DNA, the CDR3 is TGTGCCAGCAGCCAAGTGGGGGGCGTGAACACTGAAGCTTTCTTT. Translated, it gives CASSQVGGVNTEAFF.

The chain is built from TRBV7-6 and TRBJ2-1, with D perhaps matching TRBD1 (6 bases). V was shortened by 1 base and J by 9 bases, with 10 bases between the two germline ends. Germline assignment: CDR1 SGHVS and CDR2 FNYEAQ. This CDR3 contains 13 residues. CDR3 bases: TGTGCCAGCAGCTTAGACACAGGGTTTGAGCAGTTCTTC. It is translated as CASSLDTGFEQFF.